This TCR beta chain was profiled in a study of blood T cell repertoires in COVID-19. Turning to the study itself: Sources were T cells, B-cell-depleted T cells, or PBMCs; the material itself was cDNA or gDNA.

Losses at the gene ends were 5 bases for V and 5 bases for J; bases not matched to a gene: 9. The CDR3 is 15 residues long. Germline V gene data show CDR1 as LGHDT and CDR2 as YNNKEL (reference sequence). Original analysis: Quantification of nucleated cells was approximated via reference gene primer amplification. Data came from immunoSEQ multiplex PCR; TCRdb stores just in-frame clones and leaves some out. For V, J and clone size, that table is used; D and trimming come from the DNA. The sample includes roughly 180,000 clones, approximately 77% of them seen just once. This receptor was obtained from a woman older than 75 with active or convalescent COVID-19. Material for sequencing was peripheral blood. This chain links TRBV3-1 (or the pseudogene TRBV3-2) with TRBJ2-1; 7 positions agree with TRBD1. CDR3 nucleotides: TGTGCCAGCAGCTCCGCCGGGACAGTCAACAATGAGCAGTTCTTC. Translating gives CASSSAGTVNNEQFF.